These 2 T cell receptor beta chains came from one sample sequenced in a study of blood T cell repertoires in COVID-19. The repertoire was sequenced with immunoSEQ multiplex PCR; TCRdb's copy has only in-frame clones and lacks some. The sample records 400,000 to 450,000 clones, 75% to 90% being singletons. Sequenced material: PBMCs or T cells enriched from blood (not recorded which). These receptors were collected from a man in his thirties or forties who had recovered from COVID-19.

The rearrangement joins TRBV7-6 to TRBJ2-7; 8 nucleotides align to TRBD1. In germline, CDR1 is SGHVS, CDR2 FNYEAQ. V gave up 6 bases and J gave up 3 bases; unmatched junction bases: 16. CDR3 length equals 17 residues. The CDR3 DNA sequence: TGTGCCAGCAGTCATTTCCGGGGAGGACAGGGAGTCTACGAGCAGTACTTC. Amino acids: CASSHFRGGQGVYEQYF.

This chain uses TRBV12-3 or TRBV12-4 with TRBJ1-3; D uncertain. V gave up 3 bases and J gave up 2 bases, with 5 bases separating them. The CDR3 spans 13 residues. This chain's CDR3 is CASSLNTGNTIYF. The CDR3 bases are TGTGCCAGCAGTTTGAACACTGGAAACACCATATATTTT.